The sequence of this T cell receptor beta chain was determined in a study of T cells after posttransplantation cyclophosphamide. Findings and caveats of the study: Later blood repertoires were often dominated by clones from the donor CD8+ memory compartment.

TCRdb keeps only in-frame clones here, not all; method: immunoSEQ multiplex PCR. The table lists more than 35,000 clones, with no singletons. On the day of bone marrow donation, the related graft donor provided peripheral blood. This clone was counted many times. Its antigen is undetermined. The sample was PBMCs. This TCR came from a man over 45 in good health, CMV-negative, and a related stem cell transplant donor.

The chain's CDR3 is CASSRKTGEIEAFF. The CDR3 DNA follows: TGCGCCAGCAGCCGTAAAACAGGGGAGATTGAAGCTTTCTTT. V is TRBV5-1 and J is TRBJ1-1; 7 nucleotides agree with TRBD1. With 4 bases clipped from V and 7 bases from J, the junction kept 10 bases outside the gene matches. Germline V lookup: CDR1 SGHRS, CDR2 YFSETQ. This CDR3 spans 14 amino acids.